This T cell receptor (beta chain) was sequenced in a study of technical replicates of blood from a few donors. Assay: immunoSEQ multiplex PCR; the TCRdb copy retains only in-frame clones and omits some. The profile covers 66,000 or so clones, with 97% appearing a single time and about 0.2% taken by the ten largest. In germline, CDR1 is LNHNV, CDR2 YYDKDF (reference sequence). The CDR3 contains 14 residues. Trimming cost V 0 bases and J 4 bases; bases outside gene matches: 3. This chain joins TRBV15 and TRBJ2-7, with TRBD2 matching 7 bases. The sequencing input was T cells isolated from PBMCs. The receptor's source is a human donor in good health. Here the CDR3 DNA reads TGTGCCACCAGCAGAGATACCGGGGGGTACGAGCAGTACTTC. Translating gives CATSRDTGGYEQYF.